Here is one T cell receptor beta chain with its context. Its specific antigen is unknown. Base qualities are not at hand, and no much larger clone is one base apart. This sample is drawn from a study of vaccination and CD4 T cells after COVID-19 (dated by TCRdb to between 2021 and 2022). Study-level background: Every convalescent patient had a positive nasal swab PCR test for SARS-CoV-2, with mild disease in nine or ten patients and severe disease in one. The convalescent cohort comprised six males and four females, including two Hispanic individuals, seven Caucasians, two Asians and one multiracial person. Each participant got two doses of either the Pfizer-BioNTech BNT162b2 vaccine (n=8) or the Moderna mRNA-1273 vaccine (n=2). Post-COVID blood samples from convalescent patients were collected a median of about 110 days after diagnosis, with a range of 35 to 161 days. The time from the second vaccine dose to post-vaccine blood sampling had a median of 72 days and ranged from roughly 13 to 241 days. Culture stimuli were overlapping spike peptide pools from SARS-CoV-2 and from the common cold coronaviruses HCoV-NL63, HCoV-OC43 and HCoV-229E. As controls, cultures received a CEFX viral epitope pool (the positive control), an HIV-1 Nef peptide pool (the negative control), or no peptide at all. In 10 COVID-19 convalescent patients and a few infection-naive healthy vaccine recipients, the spike-specific CD4+ TCR repertoire before mRNA vaccination was compared with the repertoire after mRNA vaccination. Overall study results and their limits: In convalescent patients, a median about 90% of post-vaccine SARS-CoV-2-reactive clones were detected only after vaccination, and vaccine-specific priming was suggested by this finding. In convalescent patients, nearly all vaccine-specific clones (304 of 307) were found to be mono-reactive for SARS-CoV-2 spike rather than cross-reactive with common cold coronaviruses. The number of convalescent patients in the study was relatively small, and the study did not examine early timepoints following natural infection. The median count of SARS-CoV-2-reactive clonotypes went up from 20 to 25 after infection to around 38 after vaccination, although the change was not significant.

Based on the germline V gene, the CDR1 and CDR2 sequences are MDHEN and SYDVKM. Its CDR3 holds 15 amino acids, cysteine through phenylalanine. Just CDR3 DNA is preserved here, 45 bases in frame from base 1. Trimming leaves V shorter by 8 bases and J shorter by 7 bases, with the junction holding 11 bases beyond the gene matches. The treatment or condition label of this sample denotes: roughly 11-day PBMC culture with coronavirus spike peptide pools or control peptides (ViraFEST assay). The ViraFEST assay was used in the study, in which antigen-specific T cells were expanded with peptide pools and expanded clonotypes were subsequently identified by TCR sequencing. Positive SARS-CoV-2 PCR tests in the convalescent patients dated from March to December 2020, before Alpha, Beta and Delta variants emerged in the United States. Some 2 million PBMCs per well were cultured in IMDM with 5% human AB serum and about 9.2 IU/ml IL-2, plus 10 ug/ml peptide pools. Half of the culture medium was replaced with fresh IL-2-containing medium on days 3 and 7. CD4+ T cells were isolated after around 9 days of culture through negative selection using the EasySep CD4+ T cell isolation kit. Ficoll-Paque Plus gradient centrifugation was used to isolate PBMCs from whole blood, and the isolated PBMCs were then either used fresh or cryopreserved at -140C. In general, triplicate wells were set up for every culture condition.

Libraries were made using PCR. DNA from cultured CD4+ T cells was subjected to TCR sequencing with the Oncomine TCR Beta short-read assay at the Johns Hopkins FTIC core. Genomic DNA was extracted from the cultured CD4+ T cells with the QIAamp micro DNA kit. Oncomine TCR Beta libraries made from cultured CD4+ T cells were pooled using unique dual indexes and sequenced on an Illumina iSeq 100. The authors processed their data as follows. Non-productive sequences were filtered out, and CDR3s that did not start with C, did not end with F or W, or were shorter than 7 amino acids were discarded. Antigen-specific clonotypes were identified using the MANAFEST web application through comparison of peptide-stimulated wells with reference and other culture wells. For a clone to be called positive, the clone needed an FDR below 0.05, an odds ratio above 5, and a productive frequency above 0.1% in at least two of three replicate wells. Clonotypes that were significantly expanded in both SARS-CoV-2 spike wells and at least one common cold coronavirus spike condition were defined as cross-reactive. Using R version 3.6.1, CDR3 homology was evaluated through Levenshtein distances (stringdist) along with unrooted phylogenetic trees (ape). In-frame beta chains were kept once TCRdb had trimmed the public reads at Q25 with fastp and called clones with MiXCR. Under each unique CDR3 protein, matching rows form one entry showing the most common genes and DNA. For this entry, the V and J calls and clone size follow TCRdb and not the study's own pipeline. The sample table holds under 20,000 distinct CDR3 sequences, of which around 23% were seen once. 7.5% to 8% of the sample belongs to the ten largest clones.

Recombination linked TRBV28 to TRBJ2-2; TRBD1 aligns with 9 central bases. The clonotype comes from a human donor with COVID-19. Sequencing was done on a sample of cultured CD4+ T cells from blood. The nucleotides are TGTGCCAGCGGGGGTCCGGGACAGGGTATCGGGGAGCTGTTTTTT. Translated, this is CASGGPGQGIGELFF.